These T cell receptor beta chains were read from a single sample in a study of T cell responses to AZD1222 COVID-19 vaccine. Profiled with immunoSEQ multiplex PCR; TCRdb holds only in-frame clones, not every one. This sample has under 150,000 clones, with 90% to 95% found just once. The material sequenced was peripheral blood, taken on day 0 of AZD1222 vaccination. Receptors originate from an adult in good health. The CDR3 runs from the conserved cysteine through the conserved F or W. Each record gives: clone size, J gene, V gene, D gene, CDR3 DNA, CDR3 protein. The D gene is left open where the match is weak. Only some rows state a clone size, as once, few, many or a class for expanded clones.

. TRBJ1-2 TRBV7-9 . TGTGCCAGCAGCTTAGATGGTTATGGCTACACCTTC CASSLDGYGYTF
. TRBJ2-5 TRBV5-1 TRBD2 TGCGCCAGCAGCTCGTCCCTAGCGGGGGGGCTCACGGAGACCCAGTACTTC CASSSSLAGGLTETQYF
. TRBJ1-4 TRBV28 . TGTGCCAGCAGTCCCCAAGGGGGTTTTAATGAAAAACTGTTTTTT CASSPQGGFNEKLFF
. TRBJ2-1 TRBV6-4 . TGTGCCAGCAGTGACTCAGCGGAGGCTTACAATGAGCAGTTCTTC CASSDSAEAYNEQFF
. TRBJ1-2 TRBV6-5 . TGTGCCAGCAGTTTCCGGGGGGAGGATGGCTACACCTTC CASSFRGEDGYTF
. TRBJ2-2 TRBV6-4 TRBD2 TGTGCCAGCAGTGATTCCGGGACTAGAGACACCGGGGAGCTGTTTTTT CASSDSGTRDTGELFF
. TRBJ1-1 TRBV7-2 . TGTGCCAGCAGCTTGCAAGACCGGAGCACTGAAGCTTTCTTT CASSLQDRSTEAFF
. TRBJ1-6 TRBV21-1 . TGTGCCAGCAGCAAAGGGCCAGGGTTCTCCTATAATTCACCCCTCCACTTT CASSKGPGFSYNSPLHF
. TRBJ2-5 TRBV7-2 . TGTGCCAGCAGCTCGAGGACCGGAGAGACCCAGTACTTC CASSSRTGETQYF
once TRBJ2-2 TRBV20-1 . TGCAGTGCTAGTCTTATAGGTGGTGGGGAGCTGTTTTTT CSASLIGGGELFF
. TRBJ1-1 TRBV12-5 . TGTGCTAGTGGGACGCCGGCGGGGCTGGGCACTGAAGCTTTCTTT CASGTPAGLGTEAFF
. TRBJ2-5 TRBV5-1 . TGCGCCAGCAGCGCTTGGGGGGCGGAGGAGACCCAGTACTTC CASSAWGAEETQYF
. TRBJ2-2 TRBV19 . TGTGCCAGTAGTATTGGTGCAGGTACGAACACCGGGGAGCTGTTTTTT CASSIGAGTNTGELFF
. TRBJ1-3 TRBV7-6 . TGTGCCAGCAGCTTAGAGGCCTCGACCACCTCTGGAAACACCATATATTTT CASSLEASTTSGNTIYF
. TRBJ1-6 TRBV6-5 . TGTGCCAGCAGTTACTCGAGTCGACTAAATAATTCACCCCTCCACTTT CASSYSSRLNNSPLHF
. TRBJ1-3 TRBV7-2 . TGTGCCAGCAGCCCTTTCTCTGGAAACACCATATATTTT CASSPFSGNTIYF
. TRBJ2-5 TRBV3-1/TRBV3-2 . TGTGCCAGCAGCCCCATTGAGGAGACCCAGTACTTC CASSPIEETQYF
. TRBJ1-5 TRBV11-2 . TGTGCCAGCAGCTTAGATCCGGGGACCAATCAGCCCCAGCATTTT CASSLDPGTNQPQHF
. TRBJ1-2 TRBV7-9 . TGTGCCAGCAGCGTAGCTGGGGGGAACTATGGCTACACCTTC CASSVAGGNYGYTF
once TRBJ1-5 TRBV30 . TGTGCCTGGAAGGCGGGGGGGAATCAGCCCCAGCATTTT CAWKAGGNQPQHF
. TRBJ1-1 TRBV4-1 . TGCGCCAGCAGCCAAGAGTTTGCGTGGGGAAACACTGAGGCTTTCTTT CASSQEFAWGNTEAFF
. TRBJ1-2 TRBV12-5 TRBD1 TGTGCTAGTGGTACCCCGGGACAGGGCTATGGCTACACCTTC CASGTPGQGYGYTF
. TRBJ1-1 TRBV28 . TGTGCCAGCAGCCCTCAACAGGGTATGAACACTGAAGCTTTCTTT CASSPQQGMNTEAFF